This TCR beta chain was documented in a study of Ad26.COV2.S vaccination and SARS-CoV-2 variants. Whole-study findings and limits: TCR breadth and depth analyses may have underestimated total T cell responses. Recipients given vaccine exceeded placebo recipients in spike-specific TCR breadth.

Produced via immunoSEQ multiplex PCR; TCRdb's table is partial and in-frame only. Of about 180,000 clones detected, around 85% appear once; the ten largest clones hold 4.5% to 7.5%. Turning to this clone: No antigen is known for it.

The sequence was obtained from a human donor who had recovered from COVID-19. The material sequenced was peripheral blood, taken after recovery from COVID-19.

This CDR3 reads CASSLGSTGGETQYF. CDR3 nucleotide sequence: TGTGCCAGCAGCTTAGGGTCCACGGGCGGGGAGACCCAGTACTTC. The J gene is TRBJ2-5, the V gene TRBV7-8; D might be TRBD2 (5 bases). The CDR3 is 15 amino acids. Germline V gives CDR1 SGHVS, CDR2 FQNEAQ. V lost 1 base to trimming and J lost 5 bases, with 14 bases between them.